These 30 T cell receptor beta chains were sequenced from one sample in a study of OX40 agonist ivuxolimab in advanced cancers. The data were produced by immunoSEQ multiplex PCR, yet TCRdb's version contains in-frame clones alone and is incomplete. The sample gives some 43,000 clones, 86% of which show up once; 30% to 35% is in the top ten. The source was CD4+ or CD8+ T cells sorted from blood, collected in a trial of the OX40 agonist ivuxolimab. Receptors were obtained from an adult with an advanced solid tumor such as melanoma, head and neck, liver or kidney cancer.

The chain links TRBV4-1 to TRBJ2-1; TRBD2 matches at 8 bases. Losses at the gene ends were 1 base for V and 7 bases for J; bases not matched to a gene: 6. The CDR3 contains 15 residues. CDR1 and CDR2 from the germline V gene are MGHRA and YSYEKL. The CDR3 protein is CASSQGSGVTNEQFF. The CDR3 region has the DNA TGCGCCAGCAGCCAAGGTAGCGGGGTGACGAATGAGCAGTTCTTC.

The chain joins TRBV6-6 to TRBJ1-6; D is possibly TRBD1 (6 bases). The V gene's germline CDR1 is MNHNY and CDR2 SVGAGI (reference sequence). The V end was cut by 6 bases, the J end by 5 bases, with 14 bases between. This CDR3 has 15 amino acids. CDR3 in amino acids: CASRPGQTNNSPLHF. The CDR3, as DNA: TGTGCCAGCAGACCCGGACAGACCAATAATTCACCCCTCCACTTT.

The rearrangement uses TRBV7-2 and TRBJ1-2; no firm D call. CDR3 length equals 12 residues. The V end was cut by 1 base, the J end by 6 bases, with 6 bases between. CDR1 is SGHTA, CDR2 FQGNSA, per germline. In nucleotides, the CDR3 is TGTGCCAGCAGCTTAGAGTGGGATGGCTACACCTTC. The encoded protein is CASSLEWDGYTF.

This clone was seen more than once but under ten times. The CDR3 is CASSPLASSSYEQYF. The CDR3 DNA reads TGTGCCAGCAGCCCCTTGGCGTCGAGCTCCTACGAGCAGTACTTC. This sequence joins TRBV11-2 and TRBJ2-7, with D unclear. Trimming removed 5 bases at V and 0 bases at J, with 14 bases between. The V gene's germline CDR1 is SGHAT and CDR2 FQNNGV. CDR3 size: 15 residues. Drawing the rest from reference TRBV11-2 and TRBJ2-7, the complete variable domain is EAGVAQSPRYKIIEKRQSVAFWCNPISGHATLYWYQQILGQGPKLLIQFQNNGVVDDSQLPKDRFSAERLKGVDSTLKIQPAKLEDSAVYLCASSPLASSSYEQYFGPGTRLTVT.

The rearrangement joins TRBV11-2 to TRBJ2-5; 7 bases agree with TRBD1. V lost 5 bases to trimming and J lost 2 bases; unmatched junction nucleotides: 2. Germline V gene data show CDR1 as SGHAT and CDR2 as FQNNGV. The CDR3 sequence is 13 residues long. The CDR3 loop reads CASSPGQQETQYF. CDR3 nucleotide sequence: TGTGCCAGCAGCCCGGGACAGCAAGAGACCCAGTACTTC.

The chain links TRBV9 to TRBJ2-5, with D tentatively TRBD1 (6 bases). V lost 4 bases to trimming and J lost 5 bases, with 15 bases between them. CDR1 SGDLS and CDR2 YYNGEE come from the germline V gene. The CDR3 contains 14 residues. CDR3 region: CASSSSQGWETQYF. CDR3 in DNA: TGTGCCAGCAGCTCCTCGCAGGGGTGGGAGACCCAGTACTTC.

Notes on this clone: One junction end does not reproduce the germline sequence, and a read error may be involved. The chain links TRBV6-1 to TRBJ2-7, with TRBD2 identical over 11 bases. The length of the CDR3 is 17 residues. Germline V gene sequence: CDR1 MNHNS, CDR2 SASEGT. CDR3 sequence (DNA): TGTGCCATCAGTGAGTCTAGCGGGAGGACCCCTAAACCCCAGCAGTACTTC. It specifies CAISESSGRTPKPQQYF.

The J gene is TRBJ1-2, the V gene TRBV1. TRBV1 is a pseudogene segment. The CDR3 runs 14 residues. CDR3 nucleotides: TGCACCAGCAGCCAAGTTAAGGACAACTATGGCTACACCTTC. Its protein is CTSSQVKDNYGYTF.

The rearrangement uses TRBV6-1 and TRBJ1-3; 9 bases are a match to TRBD1. The V and J ends lost 6 bases and 6 bases, in that order; junction bases with no gene match: 3. CDR1 MNHNS and CDR2 SASEGT come from the germline V gene. The CDR3 sequence is 13 residues long. The CDR3 reads CASRWTGENTIYF. For the CDR3, the DNA is TGTGCCAGCAGATGGACAGGGGAAAACACCATATATTTT.

The chain recombines TRBV7-9 with TRBJ2-5; the D is unclear. CDR1 and CDR2 (germline): SEHNR, FQNEAQ (reference sequence). The germline V and J ends were trimmed by 4 bases and 1 base, with 10 bases remaining between them. This CDR3 has 14 residues. The CDR3 region has the DNA TGTGCCAGCAGCTCGCGTAGGAGCCAAGAGACCCAGTACTTC. It is translated as CASSSRRSQETQYF.

V and J are TRBV6-1 and TRBJ1-2; D possibly corresponds to TRBD1 (5 bases). V dropped 7 bases and J dropped 8 bases, with 11 bases sitting between them. Germline V CDR1 and CDR2: MNHNS, SASEGT. The CDR3 contains 11 residues. CDR3 loop: CASTQGGGYTF. CDR3 DNA: TGTGCCAGCACTCAGGGCGGGGGCTACACCTTC.

This chain connects TRBV19 to TRBJ2-7, with unresolved D. In germline, CDR1 is LNHDA, CDR2 SQIVND (reference sequence). The CDR3 has 14 residues. V was pared by 6 bases and J by 2 bases, with 14 bases between. The CDR3 sequence: CASSTGPYTYEQYF. CDR3 in DNA: TGTGCCAGTAGCACCGGCCCCTACACCTACGAGCAGTACTTC. The full variable domain, in which reference TRBV19 and TRBJ2-7 provide the parts outside the CDR3, is DGGITQSPKYLFRKEGQNVTLSCEQNLNHDAMYWYRQDPGQGLRLIYYSQIVNDFQKGDIAEGYSVSREKKESFPLTVTSAQKNPTAFYLCASSTGPYTYEQYFGPGTRLTVT.

The V and J genes are TRBV6-5 and TRBJ2-2; D unclear. This CDR3 contains 12 residues. Looked up from germline, CDR1 is MNHEY and CDR2 is SVGAGI. Trimming left V 5 bases short and J 8 bases short, with 9 bases between. The CDR3 is CASSAAQGELFF. The CDR3, as DNA: TGTGCCAGCAGTGCAGCCCAGGGGGAGCTGTTTTTT.

Here the CDR3 DNA reads TGTGCCAGTACAGGGGACCCTAATTCACCCCTCCACTTT. This translates into CASTGDPNSPLHF. The chain recombines TRBV19 with TRBJ1-6; tentatively, D is TRBD1 (6 bases). V was cut by 7 bases and J by 6 bases, with 10 bases left in between. Germline loops: CDR1 LNHDA, CDR2 SQIVND (reference sequence). The CDR3 sequence is 13 residues long.

The chain recombines TRBV28 with TRBJ1-6; no firm D call. Germline-derived CDR1 and CDR2 are MDHEN and SYDVKM. This CDR3 contains 12 residues. V shed 7 bases and J shed 2 bases, with 3 bases lying between them. CDR3 protein: CASNAYNSPLHF. In DNA, the CDR3 is TGTGCCAGCAACGCCTATAATTCACCCCTCCACTTT.

The CDR3 nucleotides read TGTGCCAGCGGCAGGGTCGATACTGAAGCTTTCTTT. Protein product: CASGRVDTEAFF. The rearrangement uses TRBV9 and TRBJ1-1; perhaps TRBD1 as D (5 bases). CDR1 is SGDLS, CDR2 YYNGEE, per germline. The ends were cut back, 7 bases at V and 5 bases at J, with 12 bases in the middle. This CDR3 contains 12 residues.

The chain joins TRBV6-5 to TRBJ1-5; D unclear. The V gene's germline CDR1 is MNHEY and CDR2 SVGAGI. CDR3 size: 11 residues. Trimming took 6 bases from V and 1 from J, leaving 1 base between them. The CDR3 nucleotides are TGTGCCAGCAGGAGCAATCAGCCCCAGCATTTT. Protein product: CASRSNQPQHF.

The chain is built from TRBV5-1 and TRBJ2-3, with TRBD2 identical over 9 bases. CDR1 SGHRS and CDR2 YFSETQ come from the germline V gene. This CDR3 has 16 residues. V lost 2 bases and J lost 1; bases outside the gene matches: 5. The CDR3: CASSLLASGGTDTQYF. In DNA, the CDR3 is TGCGCCAGCAGCTTACTGGCTAGCGGGGGCACAGATACGCAGTATTTT.

The rearrangement links TRBV10-2 to TRBJ1-2; 8 bases align to TRBD1. CDR1 WSHSY and CDR2 SAAADI come from the germline V gene. The CDR3 loop spans 13 amino acids. J was trimmed by 6 bases and V by 4 bases; bases with no gene match: 4. The CDR3 DNA sequence: TGCGCCAGCAGTGGGACAGGGTTTAATGGCTACACCTTC. It yields the protein CASSGTGFNGYTF.

V usage is TRBV7-9 and J usage is TRBJ1-4; TRBD1 matches 9 bases. Trimming at V came to 5 bases and at J to 3 bases, leaving 4 bases not matched to a gene. This CDR3 has 15 residues. The V gene's germline CDR1 is SEHNR and CDR2 FQNEAQ (reference sequence). The CDR3 coding sequence is TGTGCCAGCAGCAACCGACAGGGGGCTAATGAAAAACTGTTTTTT. It specifies CASSNRQGANEKLFF.

On this clone itself: One end of the junction does not line up with germline, which may come from a read error. This specimen includes other DNA sequences encoding the same CDR3. The chain combines TRBV6-5 with TRBJ2-5; a weak D match, TRBD2 (5 bases). CDR1 and CDR2 from the germline V gene are MNHEY and SVGAGI. This CDR3 has 12 amino acids. This chain's CDR3 is CASSRGRETQYF. In DNA, the CDR3 is TGTGCCAGCAGTCGAGGGCGAGAGACCCAATACTTC.

The V gene is TRBV6-1, the J gene TRBJ1-2; 8 bases map to TRBD1. The CDR3 totals 15 residues. V dropped 5 bases and J dropped 7; count of bases not matched to a gene: 12. CDR1 is MNHNS, CDR2 SASEGT, per germline. CDR3 region: CASSLTGVGDTGYTF. The CDR3, as DNA: TGTGCCAGCAGTTTGACAGGGGTAGGGGATACTGGCTACACCTTC.

The chain carries TRBV11-2 and TRBJ1-1, with 7 bases identical to TRBD1. Trimming removed 8 bases from V and 1 base from J; junction bases left unmatched: 4. Germline V lookup: CDR1 SGHAT, CDR2 FQNNGV. The CDR3 consists of 13 residues. CDR3 sequence reads: CASEGAGNTEAFF. As DNA, the CDR3 is TGTGCCAGCGAGGGGGCCGGGAACACTGAAGCTTTCTTT. Combining the CDR3 with reference TRBV11-2 and TRBJ1-1 gives the whole variable domain EAGVAQSPRYKIIEKRQSVAFWCNPISGHATLYWYQQILGQGPKLLIQFQNNGVVDDSQLPKDRFSAERLKGVDSTLKIQPAKLEDSAVYLCASEGAGNTEAFFGQGTRLTVV.

This chain uses TRBV7-3 with TRBJ2-7, with D unclear. The V end lost 3 bases, the J end lost 6 bases, and 15 bases lay between the germline ends. The CDR3 contains 14 residues. Per the germline V gene, CDR1 is SGHTA and CDR2 is FQGTGA. As DNA, the CDR3 is TGTGCCAGCAGCTTCCGTGGTGAAGTGGGCGAGCAGTACTTC. Its translation: CASSFRGEVGEQYF.

A single count supports this clone. The chain uses TRBV4-2 and TRBJ1-2; the D is unclear. The V gene's germline CDR1 is LGHNA and CDR2 YNFKEQ. The length of the CDR3 is 15 residues. The V end was cut by 3 bases, the J end by 7 bases, with 18 bases between. DNA for the CDR3: TGTGCCAGCAGCCAGCCTCTTTTGGGAACGAGTGGCTACACCTTC. This gives the protein CASSQPLLGTSGYTF.

The gene calls are TRBV19 and TRBJ1-5, with 11 positions matching TRBD1. The V segment lost 6 bases and the J segment 0 bases; nucleotides outside the gene matches: 1. From germline, CDR1 is LNHDA and CDR2 SQIVND (reference sequence). The CDR3 sequence is 15 residues long. The CDR3 DNA follows: TGTGCCAGTAGCGGGACAGGGGGTAGCAATCAGCCCCAGCATTTT. This codes for CASSGTGGSNQPQHF.

The chain joins TRBV11-2 to TRBJ1-2; tentatively, D is TRBD1 (5 bases). This CDR3 is built from 14 residues. Germline V gives CDR1 SGHAT, CDR2 FQNNGV. Between the trimmed V and J ends, which lost 1 base and 2 bases, there was a span of 8 bases. In DNA form, the CDR3 reads TGTGCCAGCAGCTTAGGGCGGGGCAACTATGGCTACACCTTC. This gives the protein CASSLGRGNYGYTF.

J is TRBJ1-3 and V is TRBV7-9; the D is unclear. The V end was cut by 5 bases, the J end by 0 bases, with 11 bases between. The CDR3 has 15 amino acids. CDR1 and CDR2 from the germline V gene are SEHNR and FQNEAQ (reference sequence). CDR3 DNA sequence: TGTGCCAGCAGCCCCCACGGGGTCTCTGGAAACACCATATATTTT. Amino acids: CASSPHGVSGNTIYF.

The chain recombines TRBV19 with TRBJ2-5; 8 bases are a match to TRBD1. The V gene end was trimmed by 4 bases and the J gene end by 5 bases; junction bases not matched to a gene: 3. Looked up from germline, CDR1 is LNHDA and CDR2 is SQIVND (reference sequence). The CDR3 is 13 residues long. This CDR3 reads CASSNQGAETQYF. In nucleotides, the CDR3 is TGTGCCAGTAGTAATCAGGGGGCCGAGACCCAGTACTTC.

The CDR3 nucleotides are TGTGCCAGCAGTAGCTCGGGGACAGGGGGACCGTTTAACTATGGCTACACCTTC. Protein: CASSSSGTGGPFNYGYTF. The genes are TRBV28 and TRBJ1-2, with 11 bases aligning to TRBD1. V trimming: 5 bases; J trimming: 1 base; junction bases outside the gene matches: 12. In germline, CDR1 is MDHEN, CDR2 SYDVKM. CDR3 length equals 18 residues.